This T cell receptor beta chain was sequenced for a study of T cell responses to AZD1222 COVID-19 vaccine. Findings and limits, study-wide: Only a handful of AZD1222 recipients, more than 5 in all, had baseline seropositivity.

TCRdb's table, derived via immunoSEQ multiplex PCR, lists solely in-frame clones and lacks some. The data contain 180,000 or so clones, around 89% of them singletons. Details on this clone: Its antigen remains unidentified.

The V and J ends lost 6 bases and 6 bases respectively, with 8 bases between them. The CDR3 is 12 amino acids. CDR1 and CDR2 from the germline V gene are SGHVS and FQNEAQ. This specimen consisted of peripheral blood, obtained 28 days after the second AZD1222 dose. The sequence was collected from an adult who received the AZD1222 COVID-19 vaccine. The chain links TRBV7-8 to TRBJ2-2, with D perhaps TRBD1 or TRBD2 (6 bases each). The DNA for the CDR3 is TGTGCCAGCAGGAGGGGGGCCGGGGAGCTGTTTTTT. Amino acid sequence: CASRRGAGELFF. Complete variable domain (other parts from reference TRBV7-8 and TRBJ2-2): GAGVSQSPRYKVAKRGQDVALRCDPISGHVSLFWYQQALGQGPEFLTYFQNEAQLDKSGLPSDRFFAERPEGSVSTLKIQRTQQEDSAVYLCASRRGAGELFFGEGSRLTVL.